One sample yielded the 5 T cell receptor beta chains listed below, sequenced in a study of CD8 T cells in ankylosing spondylitis. TCRdb re-analysed the 5' RACE reads in MiXCR, keeping a single row per CDR3 protein. Found here are 160,000 or so distinct CDR3 sequences, 9.8% of them singletons; the top ten hold around 16%. The material sequenced was blood, either unsorted or a sorted T cell fraction (not recorded which). The receptors stem from a female donor with ankylosing spondylitis or in good health (not recorded which).

A note on this clonotype: This may be a read error: a much more frequent sequence differs by one nucleotide. In DNA form, the CDR3 reads TGTACCAGCAGCCCCCGTCAGGGGCCGATAGAGACCCAGTACTTC. Protein sequence: CTSSPRQGPIETQYF. This chain connects TRBV7-8 to TRBJ2-5, with D tentatively TRBD1 (6 bases). The CDR3 totals 15 residues. Per the germline V gene, CDR1 is SGHVS and CDR2 is FQNEAQ.

This clonotype was recorded at least ten times. This rearrangement joins TRBV20-1 to TRBJ2-1; 11 bases agree with TRBD2. CDR1 is DFQATT, CDR2 SNEGSKA, per germline (reference sequence). The J segment lost 3 bases and the V segment lost 6 bases, leaving 7 bases of the junction unmatched. The CDR3 runs to 15 residues. CDR3 in DNA: TGCAGTGCCCCCGGGACTAGCGGTAACTACAATGAGCAGTTCTTC. This sequence encodes CSAPGTSGNYNEQFF.

This clonotype occurred a few times. The chain joins TRBV5-4 to TRBJ2-7, with D maybe TRBD2 (6 bases). Germline loops: CDR1 SGHNT, CDR2 YYREEE (reference sequence). The V and J ends lost 4 bases and 5 bases respectively, with 10 bases between them. The CDR3 extends over 12 amino acids. The CDR3: CASSVTSNEQYF. In DNA, the CDR3 is TGTGCCAGCAGCGTTACTAGCAACGAGCAGTACTTC.

This rearrangement joins TRBV7-2 to TRBJ1-2; D is perhaps TRBD1 (5 bases). Trimming stripped 3 bases from V and 8 bases from J, with 19 bases between. The CDR3 runs to 15 residues. Germline CDR1 SGHTA, CDR2 FQGNSA. CDR3 sequence: CASSFSGQFKRGYTF. The CDR3 region has the DNA TGTGCCAGCAGCTTCTCAGGACAATTTAAGCGAGGCTACACCTTC.

This clonotype has a handful of counts. The chain uses TRBV28 and TRBJ2-7; D tentatively reads TRBD1 or TRBD2 (5 bases each). This CDR3 comprises 17 residues. Germline V gene lookup returns CDR1 MDHEN and CDR2 SYDVKM. Trimming stripped 5 bases from V and 0 bases from J, with 20 bases between. The CDR3 DNA follows: TGTGCCAGCAGTGAGTGGGGACGTAGTTTAAGCTCCTACGAGCAGTACTTC. Translating it yields CASSEWGRSLSSYEQYF.